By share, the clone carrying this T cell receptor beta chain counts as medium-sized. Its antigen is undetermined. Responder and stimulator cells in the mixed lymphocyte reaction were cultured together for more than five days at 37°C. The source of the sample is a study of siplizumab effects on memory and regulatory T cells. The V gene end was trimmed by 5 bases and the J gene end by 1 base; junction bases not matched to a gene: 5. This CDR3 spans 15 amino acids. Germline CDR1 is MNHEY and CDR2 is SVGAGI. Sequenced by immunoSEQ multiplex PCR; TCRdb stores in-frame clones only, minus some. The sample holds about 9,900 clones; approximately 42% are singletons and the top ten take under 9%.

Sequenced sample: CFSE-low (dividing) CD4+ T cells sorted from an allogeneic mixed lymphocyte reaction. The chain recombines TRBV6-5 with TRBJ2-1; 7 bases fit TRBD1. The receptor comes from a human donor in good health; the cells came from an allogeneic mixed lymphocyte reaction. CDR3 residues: CASSTTGASYNEQFF. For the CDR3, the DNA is TGTGCCAGCAGTACCACAGGGGCATCCTACAATGAGCAGTTCTTC.